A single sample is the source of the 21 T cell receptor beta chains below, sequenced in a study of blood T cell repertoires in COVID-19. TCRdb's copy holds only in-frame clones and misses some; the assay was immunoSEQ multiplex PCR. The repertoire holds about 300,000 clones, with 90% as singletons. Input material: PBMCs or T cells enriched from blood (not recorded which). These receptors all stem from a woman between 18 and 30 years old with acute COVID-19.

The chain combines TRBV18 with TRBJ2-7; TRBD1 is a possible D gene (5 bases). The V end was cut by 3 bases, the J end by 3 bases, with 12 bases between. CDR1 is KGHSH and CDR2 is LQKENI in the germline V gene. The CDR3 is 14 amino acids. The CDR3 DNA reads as TGTGCCAGCTCACCGGGGCAGGGCGTCTACGAGCAGTACTTC. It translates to CASSPGQGVYEQYF. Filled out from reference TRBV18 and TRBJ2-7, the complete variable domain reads NAGVMQNPRHLVRRRGQEARLRCSPMKGHSHVYWYRQLPEEGLKFMVYLQKENIIDESGMPKERFSAEFPKEGPSILRIQQVVRGDSAAYFCASSPGQGVYEQYFGPGTRLTVT.

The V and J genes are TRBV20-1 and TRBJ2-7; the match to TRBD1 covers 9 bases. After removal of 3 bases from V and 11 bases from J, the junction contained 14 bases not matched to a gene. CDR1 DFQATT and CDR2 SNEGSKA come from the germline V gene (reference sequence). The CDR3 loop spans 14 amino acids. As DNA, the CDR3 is TGCAGTGCTAGTCCCCGACAGGGGGAAGTAGAGGAGTACTTC. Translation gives CSASPRQGEVEEYF.

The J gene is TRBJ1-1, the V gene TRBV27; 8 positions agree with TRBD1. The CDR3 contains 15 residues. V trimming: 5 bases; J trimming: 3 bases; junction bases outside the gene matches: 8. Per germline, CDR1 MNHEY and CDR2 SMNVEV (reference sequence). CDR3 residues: CASSSVRGLDTEAFF. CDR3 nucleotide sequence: TGTGCCAGCAGTAGCGTCAGGGGGCTTGACACTGAAGCTTTCTTT.

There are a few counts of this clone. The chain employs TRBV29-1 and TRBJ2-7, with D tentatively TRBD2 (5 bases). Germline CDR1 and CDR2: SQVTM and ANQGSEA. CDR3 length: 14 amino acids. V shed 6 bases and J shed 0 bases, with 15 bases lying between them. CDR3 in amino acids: CSVEAGKSSYEQYF. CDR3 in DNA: TGCAGCGTCGAGGCCGGGAAGAGCTCCTACGAGCAGTACTTC.

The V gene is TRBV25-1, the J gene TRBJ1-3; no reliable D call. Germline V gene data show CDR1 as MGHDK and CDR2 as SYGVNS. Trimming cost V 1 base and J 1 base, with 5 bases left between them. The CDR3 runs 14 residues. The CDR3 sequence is CASSEFYSGNTIYF. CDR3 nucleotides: TGTGCCAGCAGTGAATTTTATTCTGGAAACACCATATATTTT.

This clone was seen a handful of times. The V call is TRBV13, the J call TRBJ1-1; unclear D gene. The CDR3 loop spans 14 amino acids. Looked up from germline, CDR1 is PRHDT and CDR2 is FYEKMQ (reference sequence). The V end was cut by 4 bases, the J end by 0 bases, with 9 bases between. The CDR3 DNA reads TGTGCCAGCAGCTCTATCTTCATGAACACTGAAGCTTTCTTT. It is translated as CASSSIFMNTEAFF.

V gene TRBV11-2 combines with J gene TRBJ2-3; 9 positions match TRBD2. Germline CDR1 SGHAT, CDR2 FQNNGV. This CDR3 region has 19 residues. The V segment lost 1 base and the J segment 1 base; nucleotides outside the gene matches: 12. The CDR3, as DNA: TGTGCCAGCAGCTTAGGCGGGAGGGCCTATATGCAGCGCACAGATACGCAGTATTTT. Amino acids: CASSLGGRAYMQRTDTQYF.

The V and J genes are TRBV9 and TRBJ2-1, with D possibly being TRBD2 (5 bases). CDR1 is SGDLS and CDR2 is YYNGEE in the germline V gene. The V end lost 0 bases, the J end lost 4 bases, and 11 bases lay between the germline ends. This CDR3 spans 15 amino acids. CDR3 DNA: TGTGCCAGCAGCGTAGGGTGGGCGGGTTACAATGAGCAGTTCTTC. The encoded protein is CASSVGWAGYNEQFF.

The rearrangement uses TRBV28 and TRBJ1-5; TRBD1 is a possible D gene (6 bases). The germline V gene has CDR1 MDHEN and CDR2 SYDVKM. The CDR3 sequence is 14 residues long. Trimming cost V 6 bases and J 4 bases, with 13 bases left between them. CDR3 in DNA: TGTGCCAGCAGCCGAAGGACAGAAAATCAGCCCCAGCATTTT. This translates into CASSRRTENQPQHF.

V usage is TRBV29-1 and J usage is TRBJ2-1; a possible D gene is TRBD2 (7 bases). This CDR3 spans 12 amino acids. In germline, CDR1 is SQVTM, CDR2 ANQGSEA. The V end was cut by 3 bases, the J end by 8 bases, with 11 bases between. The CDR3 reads CSVDRGADEQFF. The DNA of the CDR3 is TGCAGCGTTGATCGGGGGGCGGATGAGCAGTTCTTC.

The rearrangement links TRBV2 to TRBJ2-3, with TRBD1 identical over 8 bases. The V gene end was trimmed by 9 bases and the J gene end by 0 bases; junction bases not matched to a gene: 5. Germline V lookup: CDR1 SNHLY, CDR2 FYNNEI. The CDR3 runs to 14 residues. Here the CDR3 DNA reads TGTGCCAGTTCTCAGGGGGCTAGCACAGATACGCAGTATTTT. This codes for CASSQGASTDTQYF.

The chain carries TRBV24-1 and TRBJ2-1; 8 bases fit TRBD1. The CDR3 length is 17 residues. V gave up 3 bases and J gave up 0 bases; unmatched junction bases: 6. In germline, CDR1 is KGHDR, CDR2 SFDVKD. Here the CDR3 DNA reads TGTGCCACCAGTGATGCCAGGGGGCCCTTCTCCTACAATGAGCAGTTCTTC. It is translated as CATSDARGPFSYNEQFF.

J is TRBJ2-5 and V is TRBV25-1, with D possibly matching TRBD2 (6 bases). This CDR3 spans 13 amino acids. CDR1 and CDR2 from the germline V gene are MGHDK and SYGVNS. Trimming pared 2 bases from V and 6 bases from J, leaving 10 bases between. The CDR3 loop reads CASSEGGWQTQYF. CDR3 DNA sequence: TGTGCCAGCAGTGAAGGGGGGTGGCAGACCCAGTACTTC.

CDR3: CASSPGGGSGRNTIYF. The CDR3 bases are TGTGCCAGCAGCCCCGGCGGGGGAAGCGGTCGAAACACCATATATTTT. The chain employs TRBV27 and TRBJ1-3; D may be TRBD1 (5 bases). CDR1 is MNHEY and CDR2 is SMNVEV in the germline V gene (reference sequence). V gave up 6 bases and J gave up 5 bases, with 20 bases separating them. The CDR3 extends over 16 amino acids.

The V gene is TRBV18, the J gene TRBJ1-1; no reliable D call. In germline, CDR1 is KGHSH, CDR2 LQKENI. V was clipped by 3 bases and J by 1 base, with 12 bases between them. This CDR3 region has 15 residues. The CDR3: CASSPRGLTNTEAFF. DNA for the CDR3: TGTGCCAGCTCACCTCGAGGACTGACGAACACTGAAGCTTTCTTT.

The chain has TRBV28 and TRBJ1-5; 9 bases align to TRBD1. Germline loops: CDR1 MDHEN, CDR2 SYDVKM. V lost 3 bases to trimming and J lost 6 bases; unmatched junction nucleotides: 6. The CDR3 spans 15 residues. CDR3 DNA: TGTGCCAGCAGTTTGGAGGGACAGGGCACTCAGCCCCAGCATTTT. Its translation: CASSLEGQGTQPQHF.

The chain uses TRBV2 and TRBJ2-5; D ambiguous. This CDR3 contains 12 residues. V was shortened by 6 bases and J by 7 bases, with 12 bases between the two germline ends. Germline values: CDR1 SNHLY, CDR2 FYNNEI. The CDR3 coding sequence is TGTGCCAGCAGGAACGGCGGCCGGACCCAGTACTTC. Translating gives CASRNGGRTQYF.

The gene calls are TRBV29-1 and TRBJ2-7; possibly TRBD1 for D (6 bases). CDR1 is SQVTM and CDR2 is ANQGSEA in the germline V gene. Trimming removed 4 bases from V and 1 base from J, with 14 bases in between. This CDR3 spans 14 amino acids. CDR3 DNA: TGCAGCGTTGTAGACAGGTCGACGTCCTACGAGCAGTACTTC. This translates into CSVVDRSTSYEQYF.

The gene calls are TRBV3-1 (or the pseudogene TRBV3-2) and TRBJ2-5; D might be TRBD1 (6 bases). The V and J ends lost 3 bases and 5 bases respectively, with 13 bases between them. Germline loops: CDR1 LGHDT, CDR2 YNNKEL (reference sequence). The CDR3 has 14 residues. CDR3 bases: TGTGCCAGCAGCCATACACCAGGGGAGGAGACCCAGTACTTC. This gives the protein CASSHTPGEETQYF.

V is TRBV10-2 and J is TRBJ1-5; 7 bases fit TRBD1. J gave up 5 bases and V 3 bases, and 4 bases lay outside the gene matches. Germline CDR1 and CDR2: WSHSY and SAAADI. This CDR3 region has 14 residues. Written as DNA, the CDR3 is TGCGCCAGCAGTGATGCGCAGGGGGATCAGCCCCAGCATTTT. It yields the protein CASSDAQGDQPQHF.

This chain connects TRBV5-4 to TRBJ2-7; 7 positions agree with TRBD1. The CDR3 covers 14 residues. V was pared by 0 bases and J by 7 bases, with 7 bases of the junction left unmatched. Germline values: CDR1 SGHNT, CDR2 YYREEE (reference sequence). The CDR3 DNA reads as TGTGCCAGCAGCTTGGCTGACAGGGCGGGTGAGCAGTACTTC. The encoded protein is CASSLADRAGEQYF.